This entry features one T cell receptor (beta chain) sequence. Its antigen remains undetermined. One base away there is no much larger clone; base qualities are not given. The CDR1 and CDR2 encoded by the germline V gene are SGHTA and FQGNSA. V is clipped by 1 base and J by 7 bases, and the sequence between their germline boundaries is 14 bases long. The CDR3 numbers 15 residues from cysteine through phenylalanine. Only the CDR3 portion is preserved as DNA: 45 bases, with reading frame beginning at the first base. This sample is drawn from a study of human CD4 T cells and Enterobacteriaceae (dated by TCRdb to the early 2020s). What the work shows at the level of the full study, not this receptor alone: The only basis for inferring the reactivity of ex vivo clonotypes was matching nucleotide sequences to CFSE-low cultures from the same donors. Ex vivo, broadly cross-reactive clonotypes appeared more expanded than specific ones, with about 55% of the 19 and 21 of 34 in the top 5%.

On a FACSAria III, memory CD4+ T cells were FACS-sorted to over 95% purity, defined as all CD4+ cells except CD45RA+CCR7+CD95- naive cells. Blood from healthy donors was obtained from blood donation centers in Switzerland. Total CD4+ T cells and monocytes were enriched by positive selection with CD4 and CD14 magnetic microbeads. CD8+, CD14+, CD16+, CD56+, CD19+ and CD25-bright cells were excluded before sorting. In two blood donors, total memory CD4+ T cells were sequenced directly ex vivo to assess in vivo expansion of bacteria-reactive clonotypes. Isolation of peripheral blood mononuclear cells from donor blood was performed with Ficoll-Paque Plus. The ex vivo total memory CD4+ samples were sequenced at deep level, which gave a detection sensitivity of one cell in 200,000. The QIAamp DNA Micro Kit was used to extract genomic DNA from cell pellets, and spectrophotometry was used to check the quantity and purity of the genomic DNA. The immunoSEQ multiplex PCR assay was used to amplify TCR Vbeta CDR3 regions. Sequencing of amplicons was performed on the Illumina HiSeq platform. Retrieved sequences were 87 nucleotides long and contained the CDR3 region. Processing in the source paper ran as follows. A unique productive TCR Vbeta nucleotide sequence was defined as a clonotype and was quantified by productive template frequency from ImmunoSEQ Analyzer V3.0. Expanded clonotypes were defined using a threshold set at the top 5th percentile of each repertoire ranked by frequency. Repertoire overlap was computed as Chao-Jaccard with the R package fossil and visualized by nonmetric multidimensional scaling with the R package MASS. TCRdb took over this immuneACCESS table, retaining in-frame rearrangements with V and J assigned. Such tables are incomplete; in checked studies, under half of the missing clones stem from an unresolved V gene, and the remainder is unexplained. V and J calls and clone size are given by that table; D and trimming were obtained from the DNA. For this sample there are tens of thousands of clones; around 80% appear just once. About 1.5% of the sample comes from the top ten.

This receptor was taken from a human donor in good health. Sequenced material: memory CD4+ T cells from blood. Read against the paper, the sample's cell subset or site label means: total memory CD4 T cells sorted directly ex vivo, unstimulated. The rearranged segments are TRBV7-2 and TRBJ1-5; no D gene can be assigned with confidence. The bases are TGTGCCAGCAGCTTAGTTTACGGGGTTAGGCAGCCCCAGCATTTT. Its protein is CASSLVYGVRQPQHF.